The T cell receptor beta chain described here comes from a study of T cell responses to AZD1222 COVID-19 vaccine. Study-wide results and limits: Only 5 or 6 individuals given AZD1222 were seropositive at baseline. It should be noted that donors were predominantly white British and more often female, and clonal diversity was possibly underestimated. In the spike-specific TCR repertoire, nearly half reportedly target unmutated variant regions. Every sample of the repertoires postdated the peak T cell response.

Method: immunoSEQ multiplex PCR; TCRdb's copy keeps in-frame clones and lacks some. In the table there are tens of thousands of clones, approximately 88% of which are singletons. Comments on this clone: Its target is not known.

The receptor's source is an adult in good health. Source: peripheral blood, taken on day 0 of AZD1222 vaccination.

CDR3: CASGFWAGELFF. CDR3 sequence (DNA): TGTGCCAGCGGGTTCTGGGCCGGGGAGCTGTTTTTT. The gene calls are TRBV2 and TRBJ2-2, with D hard to call. The germline V and J ends were trimmed by 8 bases and 6 bases, with 10 bases remaining between them. This CDR3 spans 12 amino acids. The germline V gene has CDR1 SNHLY and CDR2 FYNNEI.